The following is a T cell receptor (beta chain) sequence with its context. The sample is drawn from a study of tumor-infiltrating lymphocytes in oesophageal squamous cell carcinoma. CDR1 and CDR2 (germline): MNHNS, SASEGT. V was clipped by 6 bases and J by 9 bases; unmatched bases: 11. The length of the CDR3 is 15 residues. A single record per CDR3 protein comes from TCRdb applying MiXCR to the PCR reads. The sample shows nearly 20,000 distinct CDR3 sequences, around 40% of them seen only once. Source material: esophageal tumor tissue. V is TRBV6-1 and J is TRBJ2-1; 10 nucleotides agree with TRBD2. The clonotype was recovered from a male donor with esophageal squamous cell carcinoma. The chain's CDR3 is CASRRSSGSFSEQFF. As DNA, the CDR3 is TGTGCCAGCAGACGGTCTAGCGGGAGTTTCAGTGAGCAGTTCTTC.